One and the same sample provided the 12 T cell receptor beta chains below, sequenced in a study of cytomegalovirus exposure and HLA in healthy donors. PCR was performed using 60 Vbeta and 13 Jbeta primers. The method was immunoSEQ multiplex PCR; TCRdb's version includes in-frame clones alone and lacks a portion of them. The data contain 150,000 to 200,000 clones, around nine tenths of them seen just once; the ten biggest clones take up over 1.5%. What was sequenced was PBMCs. The receptors stem from a woman between 18 and 30 years old in good health and CMV-seronegative.

The chain couples TRBV4-2 to TRBJ2-2, with a weak D call TRBD1 (7 bases). Germline V gene lookup returns CDR1 LGHNA and CDR2 YNFKEQ. The CDR3 extends over 18 amino acids. Trimming shortened V by 2 bases and J by 5 bases, and 21 bases separated the two germline ends. The chain's CDR3 is CASSQKGTPRGETGELFF. Here the CDR3 DNA reads TGTGCCAGCAGCCAAAAAGGAACCCCCAGGGGGGAAACCGGGGAGCTGTTTTTT.

J is TRBJ1-2 and V is TRBV6-5, with 7 positions matching TRBD1. Trimming cost V 3 bases and J 8 bases; bases outside gene matches: 9. Germline lookup yields CDR1 MNHEY and CDR2 SVGAGI. CDR3 length equals 14 residues. The CDR3 loop reads CASSYSQGPRGYTF. As DNA, the CDR3 is TGTGCCAGCAGTTATTCACAGGGGCCCCGGGGCTACACCTTC.

The chain combines TRBV28 with TRBJ2-5; 7 nucleotides line up with TRBD1. This CDR3 comprises 13 residues. CDR1 and CDR2 from the germline V gene are MDHEN and SYDVKM. V lost 6 bases, J lost 4 bases, and 5 bases stayed unmatched. This chain's CDR3 is CASRTQGRETQYF. The CDR3 DNA sequence: TGTGCCAGCAGAACACAGGGGCGAGAGACCCAGTACTTC.

The chain joins TRBV27 to TRBJ2-3; D perhaps matches TRBD1 (6 bases). Per germline, CDR1 MNHEY and CDR2 SMNVEV (reference sequence). V was clipped by 10 bases and J by 5 bases, with 37 bases between them. The CDR3 loop spans 20 amino acids. CDR3 sequence (DNA): TGTGCCACCAAGGACACAGGGAGTTCATTCTTTACCTACTCTATAGATACGCAGTATTTT. It specifies CATKDTGSSFFTYSIDTQYF.

This clone was found once. This chain links TRBV5-3 with TRBJ2-1, with 8 bases identical to TRBD1. TRBV5-3 is filed as an ORF, its function uncertain. The V gene end was trimmed by 3 bases and the J gene end by 7 bases; junction bases not matched to a gene: 9. The CDR3 contains 15 residues. CDR3 bases: TGTGCCAGAAGCTCCATCCAGGGGGCTCGGAATGAGCAGTTCTTC. Its protein product is CARSSIQGARNEQFF.

The chain uses TRBV28 and TRBJ2-1; 8 positions match TRBD1. V trimming: 6 bases; J trimming: 8 bases; junction bases outside the gene matches: 6. The CDR3 totals 13 residues. Germline CDR1 MDHEN, CDR2 SYDVKM. The chain's CDR3 is CASRAQGADEQFF. CDR3 nucleotide sequence: TGTGCCAGCAGGGCGCAGGGGGCGGATGAGCAGTTCTTC.

The V gene is TRBV10-3, the J gene TRBJ2-7, with a possible D match to TRBD1 (5 bases). CDR1 and CDR2 (germline): ENHRY, SYGVKD. CDR3 length: 14 amino acids. With 10 bases removed from V and 6 bases from J, the gap between germline ends came to 22 bases. The CDR3 DNA reads TGTGCCACCGAAGTTGTCAGGGTTCGGCGCGAGCAGTACTTC. Translated: CATEVVRVRREQYF.

This clone came up once. The rearrangement joins TRBV7-9 to TRBJ2-5; D gene uncertain. V lost 0 bases to trimming and J lost 2 bases, with 7 bases between them. Germline CDR1 reads SEHNR; CDR2 reads FQNEAQ (reference sequence). This CDR3 has 14 amino acids. The CDR3 DNA reads as TGTGCCAGCAGCTTAGCATCCCCGCAAGAGACCCAGTACTTC. Its protein product is CASSLASPQETQYF. Variable domain in full (rest from reference TRBV7-9 and TRBJ2-5): DTGVSQNPRHKITKRGQNVTFRCDPISEHNRLYWYRQTLGQGPEFLTYFQNEAQLEKSRLLSDRFSAERPKGSFSTLEIQRTEQGDSAMYLCASSLASPQETQYFGPGTRLLVL.

This clone is a singleton in its sample. The chain joins TRBV30 to TRBJ2-7, with a possible D match to TRBD1 (5 bases). This CDR3 contains 15 residues. Trimming shortened V by 0 bases and J by 4 bases, and 16 bases separated the two germline ends. CDR1 is GTSNPN, CDR2 SVGIG, per germline (reference sequence). CDR3 sequence (DNA): TGTGCCTGGAGTGTACTAATGGGGCCGGCGTACGAGCAGTACTTC. Translating it yields CAWSVLMGPAYEQYF.

The chain combines TRBV6-1 with TRBJ2-7; D may be TRBD2 (6 bases). This CDR3 is built from 11 residues. Trimming took 11 bases from V and 4 from J, leaving 12 bases between them. Per the germline V gene, CDR1 is MNHNS and CDR2 is SASEGT. CDR3 sequence: CAVGDFYEQYF. CDR3 nucleotides: TGTGCCGTTGGGGACTTTTACGAGCAGTACTTC.

This chain uses TRBV19 with TRBJ2-7; 9 bases match TRBD2. The J segment lost 4 bases and the V segment lost 3 bases, leaving 4 bases of the junction unmatched. CDR1 and CDR2 (germline): LNHDA, SQIVND (reference sequence). The CDR3 has 14 amino acids. The CDR3 DNA sequence: TGTGCCAGTAGTATGGGACTAGCTAGGTACGAGCAGTACTTC. It yields the protein CASSMGLARYEQYF.

The chain links TRBV28 to TRBJ2-1, with TRBD1 identical over 10 bases. Germline V gene lookup returns CDR1 MDHEN and CDR2 SYDVKM. This CDR3 has 16 amino acids. V gave up 2 bases and J gave up 8 bases; unmatched junction bases: 9. The CDR3 bases are TGTGCCAGCAGTTTAAGGGGACAGGGGATGTTGGATGAGCAGTTCTTC. The encoded protein is CASSLRGQGMLDEQFF. The complete variable domain, with remaining parts taken from reference TRBV28 and TRBJ2-1, reads DVKVTQSSRYLVKRTGEKVFLECVQDMDHENMFWYRQDPGLGLRLIYFSYDVKMKEKGDIPEGYSVSREKKERFSLILESASTNQTSMYLCASSLRGQGMLDEQFFGPGTRLTVL.